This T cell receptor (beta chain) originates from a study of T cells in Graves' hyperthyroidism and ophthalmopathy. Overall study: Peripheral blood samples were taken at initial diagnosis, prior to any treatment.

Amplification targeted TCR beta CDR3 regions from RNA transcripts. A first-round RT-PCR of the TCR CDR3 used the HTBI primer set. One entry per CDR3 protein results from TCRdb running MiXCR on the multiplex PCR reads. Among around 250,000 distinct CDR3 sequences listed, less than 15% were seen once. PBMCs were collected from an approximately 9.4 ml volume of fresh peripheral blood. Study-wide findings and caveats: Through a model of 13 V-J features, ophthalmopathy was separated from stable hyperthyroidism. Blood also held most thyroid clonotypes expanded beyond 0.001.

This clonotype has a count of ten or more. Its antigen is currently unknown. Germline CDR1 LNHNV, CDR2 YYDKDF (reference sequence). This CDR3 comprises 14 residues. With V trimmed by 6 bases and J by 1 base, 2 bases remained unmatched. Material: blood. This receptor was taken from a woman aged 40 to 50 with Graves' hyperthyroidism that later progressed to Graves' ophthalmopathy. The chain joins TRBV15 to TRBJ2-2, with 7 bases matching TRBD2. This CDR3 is CATRGLENTGELFF. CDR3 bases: TGTGCCACCAGAGGACTAGAGAACACCGGGGAGCTGTTTTTT.